These 20 T cell receptor beta chains came from one sample sequenced in a study of blood T cells in healthy people across ages. The use of a sample-barcoded 5' primer and a J-beta primer mix characterized a second PCR of roughly 6 to 11 cycles. Using its own MiXCR run on the 5' RACE reads, TCRdb lists one record per CDR3 protein. The sample contains 650,000 to 700,000 distinct CDR3 sequences, about 51% of which appear only once. The sequenced sample consisted of blood. The receptors come from an elderly woman in good health.

This chain joins TRBV27 and TRBJ2-5, with D tentatively TRBD2 (5 bases). The germline V gene has CDR1 MNHEY and CDR2 SMNVEV (reference sequence). The CDR3 consists of 12 residues. Trimming stripped 5 bases from V and 9 bases from J, with 13 bases between. The CDR3 region has the DNA TGTGCCAGCAGTAGTGCGGCGGGTCCCCAGTACTTC. Encoded protein: CASSSAAGPQYF.

In its sample, this clonotype was seen many times. The gene calls are TRBV4-1 and TRBJ2-1; D is perhaps TRBD1 (6 bases). Deletions cut 5 bases from V and 5 bases from J, with 13 bases between. The CDR3 contains 14 residues. Germline-derived CDR1 and CDR2 are MGHRA and YSYEKL. The DNA for the CDR3 is TGCGCCAGCAGCAACCCCTGGGGGCACAATGAGCAGTTCTTC. Its protein product is CASSNPWGHNEQFF.

On this clonotype: The CDR3 end shows no conserved phenylalanine or tryptophan, and so a read error is likely. CDR3 sequence: CASGFGGGLFL. The DNA for the CDR3 is TGTGCTAGTGGTTTTGGCGGGGGGCTGTTTCTT. V gene TRBV12-5 combines with J gene TRBJ2-2; 7 bases agree with TRBD2. The germline V gene encodes CDR1 LGHNT and CDR2 FRNRAP. The CDR3 covers 11 residues.

The chain joins TRBV4-1 to TRBJ1-1; D unresolved. The CDR3 contains 13 residues. Germline values: CDR1 MGHRA, CDR2 YSYEKL. The germline V and J ends were trimmed by 1 base and 5 bases, with 8 bases remaining between them. CDR3 sequence reads: CASSQAQRTEAFF. The CDR3 DNA sequence: TGCGCCAGCAGCCAAGCTCAGAGGACTGAAGCTTTCTTT.

The rearrangement joins TRBV6-6 to TRBJ2-3, with 14 bases that match TRBD2. The junction had 7 bases not matched to a gene; V was cut back by 8 bases and J by 0 bases. Germline CDR1 reads MNHNY; CDR2 reads SVGAGI (reference sequence). This CDR3 region has 17 residues. This CDR3 is CASRATSGGASTDTQYF. DNA for the CDR3: TGTGCCAGCCGCGCGACTAGCGGGGGGGCGAGCACAGATACGCAGTATTTT.

The rearrangement links TRBV24-1 to TRBJ1-5; the match to TRBD1 covers 7 bases. Germline assignment: CDR1 KGHDR and CDR2 SFDVKD. The J segment lost 5 bases and the V segment lost 9 bases, leaving 6 bases of the junction unmatched. This CDR3 is 13 amino acids long. CDR3 sequence (DNA): TGTGCCACCCGGGGGACAGACCATCAGCCCCAGCATTTT. It specifies CATRGTDHQPQHF.

This clonotype was found many times. The J gene is TRBJ1-6, the V gene TRBV12-3 or TRBV12-4, with D unresolved. The CDR3 has 17 residues. V shed 7 bases and J shed 0 bases, with 16 bases lying between them. The DNA of the CDR3 is TGTGCCAGCAATGGGAGGAAGATTAGCTCCTATAATTCACCCCTCCACTTT. Amino acid sequence: CASNGRKISSYNSPLHF.

This clonotype was seen a handful of times. The chain is built from TRBV12-3 or TRBV12-4 and TRBJ2-2; maybe TRBD2 (6 bases). The CDR3 runs 14 residues. Trimming shortened V by 3 bases and J by 7 bases, and 12 bases separated the two germline ends. This CDR3 reads CASSLRGDGGELFF. In nucleotides, the CDR3 is TGTGCCAGCAGTTTGCGCGGGGATGGCGGGGAGCTGTTTTTT.

This clonotype was recorded at least ten times. This chain connects TRBV10-3 to TRBJ1-4, with D uncertain. CDR1 and CDR2 (germline): ENHRY, SYGVKD. The CDR3 spans 12 residues. The germline V and J ends were trimmed by 10 bases and 8 bases, with 14 bases remaining between them. The DNA of the CDR3 is TGTGCCACTAGCACCGACAAGGAAAAACTGTTTTTT. It encodes CATSTDKEKLFF.

Many counts were recorded for this clonotype. This chain connects TRBV27 to TRBJ2-1; possible D gene TRBD2, 5 bases. The CDR3 covers 14 residues. The V end was cut by 4 bases, the J end by 0 bases, with 7 bases between. Per germline, CDR1 MNHEY and CDR2 SMNVEV (reference sequence). CDR3 in DNA: TGTGCCAGCAGTTCCGGGAACTCCTACAATGAGCAGTTCTTC. Protein product: CASSSGNSYNEQFF.

In its sample, this clonotype was seen many times. The CDR3 reads CSVWARSYEQYF. CDR3 DNA: TGCAGCGTTTGGGCCCGCTCCTACGAGCAGTACTTC. This chain connects TRBV29-1 to TRBJ2-7, with D unresolved. Germline V gene data show CDR1 as SQVTM and CDR2 as ANQGSEA. The CDR3 runs 12 residues. Trimming cost V 5 bases and J 0 bases, with 8 bases left between them.

This clonotype came up many times. CDR3 in amino acids: CASGGGSYNEQFF. The CDR3 region has the DNA TGTGCCAGCGGGGGGGGTTCCTACAATGAGCAGTTCTTC. J is TRBJ2-1 and V is TRBV2; 7 bases map to TRBD2. This CDR3 region has 13 residues. From germline, CDR1 is SNHLY and CDR2 FYNNEI. J gave up 1 base and V 8 bases, and 2 bases lay outside the gene matches. Full variable domain (remainder filled in from reference TRBV2 and TRBJ2-1): EPEVTQTPSHQVTQMGQEVILRCVPISNHLYFYWYRQILGQKVEFLVSFYNNEISEKSEIFDDQFSVERPDGSNFTLKIRSTKLEDSAMYFCASGGGSYNEQFFGPGTRLTVL.

This clonotype was counted many times. CDR3 sequence reads: CASSQGALAYEQFF. CDR3 nucleotides: TGTGCCAGCAGCCAAGGAGCACTAGCCTATGAGCAGTTCTTC. The rearrangement joins TRBV3-1 to TRBJ2-1, with D possibly TRBD2 on 6 matching bases. V shed 1 base and J shed 8 bases, with 12 bases lying between them. This CDR3 contains 14 residues. Germline CDR1 is LGHDT and CDR2 is YNNKEL (reference sequence).

This clonotype showed up just a few times. The gene calls are TRBV12-3 or TRBV12-4 and TRBJ1-1; a possible D gene is TRBD1 (5 bases). V was cut by 3 bases and J by 2 bases, with 19 bases left in between. The CDR3 consists of 17 residues. CDR3 nucleotides: TGTGCCAGCAGTTTCCCTCCCATGGTGGGGGAAAACACTGAAGCTTTCTTT. It translates to CASSFPPMVGENTEAFF.

V usage is TRBV10-3 and J usage is TRBJ2-3; TRBD1 aligns across 7 bases. The CDR3 runs to 16 residues. Germline V lookup: CDR1 ENHRY, CDR2 SYGVKD. After removal of 2 bases from V and 0 bases from J, the junction contained 5 bases not matched to a gene. CDR3 coding DNA: TGTGCCATCAGTGAGCCAGGACAGGCGAGCACAGATACGCAGTATTTT. Translation: CAISEPGQASTDTQYF.

This clonotype was counted a single time. A single base separates this from a much larger clone, so it may be a read error. The V and J genes are TRBV5-1 and TRBJ2-5; D not certain. The germline CDR1 and CDR2 sequences are SGHRS and YFSETQ. V lost 5 bases to trimming and J lost 3 bases, with 8 bases between them. This CDR3 has 12 residues. For the CDR3, the DNA is TGCGCCAGCAGGGAGCATGAAGAGACCCAGTACTTC. This codes for CASREHEETQYF.

This clonotype was counted once. A junction boundary mismatches the germline segment, possibly from a read error. The chain links TRBV20-1 to TRBJ2-5; 10 bases match TRBD2. Matching the DNA end better, TRBJ2-7 makes the J call doubtful. CDR3 length equals 13 residues. CDR1 and CDR2 (germline): DFQATT, SNEGSKA (reference sequence). The CDR3 reads CSARGLADAEQYF. The CDR3 DNA is TGCAGTGCGAGAGGACTAGCGGATGCCGAGCAGTACTTC.

The sample holds many counts of this clonotype. The chain couples TRBV5-1 to TRBJ1-2; 8 nucleotides agree with TRBD1. The CDR3 contains 13 residues. CDR1 is SGHRS, CDR2 YFSETQ, per germline. The J segment lost 3 bases and the V segment lost 4 bases, leaving 2 bases of the junction unmatched. The CDR3 protein is CASSQTGDYGYTF. The DNA of the CDR3 is TGCGCCAGCAGCCAGACAGGGGACTATGGCTACACCTTC.

On this clonotype itself: A much more abundant neighbour one base away suggests this may be a read error. The chain has TRBV7-2 and TRBJ2-4; D unclear. With 5 bases removed from V and 6 bases from J, the gap between germline ends came to 11 bases. Germline V CDR1 and CDR2: SGHTA, FQGNSA. The CDR3 has 13 amino acids. The CDR3 DNA reads TGTGCCAGCAGCCTACGTGGCGGAAACATTCAGTACTTC. As protein: CASSLRGGNIQYF. The full variable domain, its missing parts supplied by reference TRBV7-2 and TRBJ2-4, is GAGVSQSPSNKVTEKGKDVELRCDPISGHTALYWYRQSLGQGLEFLIYFQGNSAPDKSGLPSDRFSAERTGGSVSTLTIQRTQQEDSAVYLCASSLRGGNIQYFGAGTRLSVL.

This rearrangement joins TRBV4-3 to TRBJ2-1; 9 bases match TRBD1. Germline CDR1 reads LGHNA; CDR2 reads YSLEER. The trim removed 6 bases at V and 4 bases at J, leaving 4 bases unmatched. The CDR3 extends over 14 amino acids. CDR3 residues: CASSAGTGYNEQFF. CDR3 bases: TGCGCCAGCAGTGCCGGGACAGGGTACAATGAGCAGTTCTTC.